This TCR beta chain was captured by sequencing in a study of vaccination and CD4 T cells after COVID-19. Study conclusions and caveats: The median count of SARS-CoV-2-reactive clonotypes rose from approximately 21 to 40, not significantly.

About this clonotype: Its antigen is not identified.

One entry per CDR3 protein results from TCRdb running MiXCR on the PCR reads. The data hold roughly 22,000 distinct CDR3 sequences, with approximately 57% observed a single time. V lost 7 bases and J lost 4; bases outside the gene matches: 16. This CDR3 has 15 residues. Germline CDR1 DFQATT, CDR2 SNEGSKA (reference sequence). This chain connects TRBV20-1 to TRBJ2-7; 7 bases agree with TRBD2. Sequences were derived from CD4+ T cells from blood, sampled before SARS-CoV-2 vaccination. The clonotype originates from a human donor who had recovered from COVID-19. Here the CDR3 DNA reads TGCAGTGTCCTGGGGAGGGAGGGCCATGGATACGAGCAGTACTTC. Its translation: CSVLGREGHGYEQYF.